The source of this T cell receptor (beta chain) is a study of blood T cell repertoires in COVID-19. Study in general: Acute-phase and convalescent COVID-19 samples originated in the United States, Italy and Spain.

Per the authors' pipeline: Using reference gene primer amplification, nucleated cell counts were estimated. TCRdb keeps only in-frame clones here, not all; method: immunoSEQ multiplex PCR. V and J calls plus clone size are reproduced from that table; the DNA served to infer D and trimming. The data contain about 160,000 clones, under 80% of them singletons. Germline values: CDR1 MRHNA, CDR2 SNTAGT. The CDR3 consists of 17 residues. V dropped 4 bases and J dropped 4; count of bases not matched to a gene: 6. The receptor was derived from a man aged 70-80 years with acute or convalescent COVID-19. The chain uses TRBV6-4 and TRBJ2-2, with 13 bases fitting TRBD2. Sequencing input: peripheral blood. Written as DNA, the CDR3 is TGTGCCAGCAGTGCCGGAGGACTAGCGGGAGCCACCGGGGAGCTGTTTTTT. Translating it yields CASSAGGLAGATGELFF.